The next 21 T cell receptor beta chains were all read from a single sample in a study of Tregs in tolerant kidney transplant recipients. Measured with immunoSEQ multiplex PCR; TCRdb has only the in-frame clones, and not every one. The data contain 90,000 to 150,000 clones, roughly nine tenths of them seen just once; the ten biggest clones take up less than 0.7%. Material for sequencing was CD4+ T cells from blood. The origin of the receptors is a human donor in good health.

V is TRBV7-2 and J is TRBJ2-6, with D maybe TRBD2 (5 bases). Germline values: CDR1 SGHTA, CDR2 FQGNSA. The V end was cut by 4 bases, the J end by 7 bases, with 14 bases between. The CDR3 totals 15 residues. In DNA form, the CDR3 reads TGTGCCAGCAGCTCAGGTTTGGGGAGAGCCAACGTCCTGACTTTC. Residues: CASSSGLGRANVLTF. The whole variable domain, filled in from reference TRBV7-2 and TRBJ2-6, reads GAGVSQSPSNKVTEKGKDVELRCDPISGHTALYWYRQSLGQGLEFLIYFQGNSAPDKSGLPSDRFSAERTGGSVSTLTIQRTQQEDSAVYLCASSSGLGRANVLTFGAGSRLTVL.

This chain links TRBV11-3 with TRBJ2-1, with D unresolved. The CDR3 extends over 12 amino acids. The germline gives CDR1 SGHNT, CDR2 YENEEA. The ends were cut back, 3 bases at V and 7 bases at J, with 7 bases in the middle. CDR3 coding DNA: TGTGCCAGCAGCTTCACGAATAATGAGCAGTTCTTC. Amino acid sequence: CASSFTNNEQFF.

This clone came up once. The chain recombines TRBV18 with TRBJ1-2, with 12 bases that match TRBD1. After removal of 3 bases from V and 5 bases from J, the junction contained 4 bases not matched to a gene. Germline CDR1 is KGHSH and CDR2 is LQKENI. The CDR3 is 15 residues long. The CDR3 DNA sequence: TGTGCCAGCTCACCGGGACAGGGGGCACGGTATGGCTACACCTTC. Encoded protein: CASSPGQGARYGYTF.

The J gene is TRBJ2-6, the V gene TRBV5-1; D not certain. The CDR3 contains 13 residues. Germline assignment: CDR1 SGHRS and CDR2 YFSETQ. V lost 6 bases to trimming and J lost 3 bases, with 7 bases between them. The CDR3 region has the DNA TGCGCCAGCAAGAGGATTGGGGCCAACGTCCTGACTTTC. Translation: CASKRIGANVLTF.

This clone showed up just once. The J gene is TRBJ1-1, the V gene TRBV19, with unresolved D. Germline V gene data show CDR1 as LNHDA and CDR2 as SQIVND (reference sequence). CDR3 length: 16 amino acids. V was trimmed by 3 bases and J by 8 bases, leaving 22 bases between them. CDR3 in amino acids: CASSIILAGLPSEAFF. The DNA for the CDR3 is TGTGCCAGTAGTATCATTCTTGCCGGGCTCCCCTCAGAAGCTTTCTTT.

The chain uses TRBV15 and TRBJ1-2, with D unresolved. This CDR3 contains 12 residues. In germline, CDR1 is LNHNV, CDR2 YYDKDF (reference sequence). The V and J ends lost 1 base and 8 bases respectively, with 8 bases between them. In DNA, the CDR3 is TGTGCCACCAGCAGAGTAGGCGAGGGCTACACCTTC. Translated, it gives CATSRVGEGYTF.

This chain links TRBV2 with TRBJ2-5, with TRBD2 as a possible D gene (6 bases). The CDR3 loop spans 14 amino acids. The V gene lost 6 bases and the J gene lost 7 bases, with 18 bases spanning the gap. CDR1 and CDR2 from the germline V gene are SNHLY and FYNNEI. DNA of the CDR3: TGTGCCAGCAGATTAGCGGCGACTTCGCGGACCCAGTACTTC. It yields the protein CASRLAATSRTQYF.

The J gene is TRBJ2-7, the V gene TRBV18, with TRBD2 identical over 8 bases. The CDR3 consists of 14 residues. From germline, CDR1 is KGHSH and CDR2 LQKENI. J was trimmed by 3 bases and V by 3 bases; bases with no gene match: 4. The CDR3 DNA reads as TGTGCCAGCTCACCTCAAGCGGGGGACTACGAGCAGTACTTC. It encodes CASSPQAGDYEQYF.

The chain links TRBV10-2 to TRBJ2-2, with 7 bases identical to TRBD1. Germline V gene data show CDR1 as WSHSY and CDR2 as SAAADI. Trimming cost V 2 bases and J 6 bases; bases outside gene matches: 12. This CDR3 spans 17 amino acids. As DNA, the CDR3 is TGCGCCAGCAGTGAGCCCTGGGACAGTGTCATTGCCGGGGAGCTGTTTTTT. Translation: CASSEPWDSVIAGELFF.

The rearrangement joins TRBV25-1 to TRBJ1-4; D gene unclear. V gave up 4 bases and J gave up 5 bases, with 14 bases separating them. The germline V gene has CDR1 MGHDK and CDR2 SYGVNS. This CDR3 is 15 amino acids long. DNA for the CDR3: TGTGCCAGCAGTGTCCTGACCGCTCGAAATGAAAAACTGTTTTTT. Encoded protein: CASSVLTARNEKLFF.

The V call is TRBV15, the J call TRBJ2-7; 7 bases align to TRBD1. CDR3 length equals 16 residues. Germline lookup yields CDR1 LNHNV and CDR2 YYDKDF (reference sequence). With 5 bases clipped from V and 6 bases from J, the junction kept 16 bases outside the gene matches. The CDR3, as DNA: TGTGCCACCAGCCCCGAGGGTGGGGACAGCAACGTCGAGCAGTACTTC. Its protein is CATSPEGGDSNVEQYF.

The V gene is TRBV7-2, the J gene TRBJ1-3; D is perhaps TRBD1 (6 bases). Trimming pared 6 bases from V and 2 bases from J, leaving 14 bases between. CDR3 length: 15 residues. CDR1 is SGHTA and CDR2 is FQGNSA in the germline V gene. The CDR3 DNA sequence: TGTGCCAGCAGTTCCAGTGGGGGGCCTGGAAACACCATATATTTT. This codes for CASSSSGGPGNTIYF.

This clone was counted once. This rearrangement joins TRBV5-1 to TRBJ1-1; no clear D gene. There are 15 residues in the CDR3. Germline CDR1 is SGHRS and CDR2 is YFSETQ. Trimming removed 2 bases at V and 0 bases at J, with 11 bases between. This CDR3 is CASSFINSVNTEAFF. CDR3 DNA: TGCGCCAGCAGCTTTATAAACTCCGTGAACACTGAAGCTTTCTTT.

J is TRBJ2-3 and V is TRBV7-6; the match to TRBD2 covers 10 bases. Germline V gene data show CDR1 as SGHVS and CDR2 as FNYEAQ. V shed 1 base and J 6 bases; nucleotides not matched to a gene: 13. CDR3 length: 18 residues. The CDR3 nucleotides read TGTGCCAGCAGCTTAGTTGCCCAACTAGCGGGGACACCTGATACGCAGTATTTT. It yields the protein CASSLVAQLAGTPDTQYF.

The chain recombines TRBV5-1 with TRBJ2-5; D unresolved. Germline V gives CDR1 SGHRS, CDR2 YFSETQ. V was trimmed by 3 bases and J by 4 bases, leaving 10 bases between them. The CDR3 runs to 13 residues. The CDR3 reads CASSSLLGETQYF. As DNA, the CDR3 is TGCGCCAGCAGCTCCCTCTTGGGAGAGACCCAGTACTTC.

This sequence joins TRBV10-1 and TRBJ2-1; the match to TRBD2 covers 8 bases. Germline CDR1 WNHNN, CDR2 SYGVQD (reference sequence). The CDR3 has 13 amino acids. Germline trimming cut 5 bases from V and 8 bases from J; bases unmatched to any gene: 5. CDR3 nucleotide sequence: TGCGCCAGCAGTACAGCGGGAGAAGATGAGCAGTTCTTC. Translation: CASSTAGEDEQFF.

This sequence joins TRBV18 and TRBJ2-1; the D is unclear. V dropped 2 bases and J dropped 3 bases, with 11 bases sitting between them. CDR1 and CDR2 from the germline V gene are KGHSH and LQKENI. The length of the CDR3 is 15 residues. Written as DNA, the CDR3 is TGTGCCAGCTCACCAAGGTCGAAGGTCTACAATGAGCAGTTCTTC. Translating gives CASSPRSKVYNEQFF.

This clone showed up just once. The rearrangement joins TRBV10-3 to TRBJ1-1; D possibly corresponds to TRBD1 (5 bases). The CDR3 totals 15 residues. The germline V gene has CDR1 ENHRY and CDR2 SYGVKD. Trimming removed 3 bases from V and 0 bases from J, with 11 bases in between. The CDR3 region is CAISDSRDVNTEAFF. In nucleotides, the CDR3 is TGTGCCATCAGTGACTCCCGGGACGTGAACACTGAAGCTTTCTTT.

This sequence joins TRBV6-5 and TRBJ2-7, with D perhaps assigned TRBD1 or TRBD2 (5 bases each). The CDR3 contains 12 residues. Germline V CDR1 and CDR2: MNHEY, SVGAGI. Trimming cost V 2 bases and J 6 bases, with 8 bases left between them. CDR3 bases: TGTGCCAGCAGTTACGGGACGACCGAGCAGTACTTC. Translation: CASSYGTTEQYF.

V usage is TRBV2 and J usage is TRBJ1-1, with D uncertain. Trimming removed 4 bases from V and 2 bases from J, with 8 bases in between. CDR3 size: 13 residues. Looked up from germline, CDR1 is SNHLY and CDR2 is FYNNEI. The CDR3 spells CASSAQGNTEAFF. CDR3 sequence (DNA): TGTGCCAGCAGTGCACAAGGAAACACTGAAGCTTTCTTT.

The rearrangement links TRBV27 to TRBJ2-1; D unclear. The V gene's germline CDR1 is MNHEY and CDR2 SMNVEV (reference sequence). The CDR3 has 14 residues. CDR3 DNA: TGTGAGGAAGCGAGGATTATCCGATACAATGAGCAGTTCTTC. Encoded protein: CEEARIIRYNEQFF.